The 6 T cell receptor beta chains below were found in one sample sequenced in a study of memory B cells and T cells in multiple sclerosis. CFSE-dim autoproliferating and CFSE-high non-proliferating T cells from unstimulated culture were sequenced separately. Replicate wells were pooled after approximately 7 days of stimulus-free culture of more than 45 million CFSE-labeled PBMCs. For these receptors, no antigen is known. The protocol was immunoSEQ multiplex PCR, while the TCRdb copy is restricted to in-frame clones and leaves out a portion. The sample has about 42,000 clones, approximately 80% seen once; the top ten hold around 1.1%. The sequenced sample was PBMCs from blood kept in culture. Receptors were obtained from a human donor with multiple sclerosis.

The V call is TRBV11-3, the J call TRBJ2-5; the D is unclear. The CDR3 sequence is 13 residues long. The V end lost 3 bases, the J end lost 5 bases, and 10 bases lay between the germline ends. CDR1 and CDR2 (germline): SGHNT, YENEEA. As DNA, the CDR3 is TGTGCCAGCAGCTTGGGAATCCAGGAGACCCAGTACTTC. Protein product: CASSLGIQETQYF.

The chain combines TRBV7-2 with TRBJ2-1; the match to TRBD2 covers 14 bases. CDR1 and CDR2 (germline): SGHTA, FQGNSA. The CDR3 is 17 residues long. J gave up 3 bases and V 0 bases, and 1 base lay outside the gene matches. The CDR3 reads CASSLAGTSGGYNEQFF. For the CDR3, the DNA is TGTGCCAGCAGCTTAGCGGGGACTAGCGGGGGCTACAATGAGCAGTTCTTC.

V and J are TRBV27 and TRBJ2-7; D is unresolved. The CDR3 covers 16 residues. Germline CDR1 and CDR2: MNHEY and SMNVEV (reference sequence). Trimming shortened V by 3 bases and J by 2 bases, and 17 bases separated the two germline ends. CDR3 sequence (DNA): TGTGCCAGCAGTTTTTCGCCGCTTCGTTCTACCTACGAGCAGTACTTC. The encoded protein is CASSFSPLRSTYEQYF.

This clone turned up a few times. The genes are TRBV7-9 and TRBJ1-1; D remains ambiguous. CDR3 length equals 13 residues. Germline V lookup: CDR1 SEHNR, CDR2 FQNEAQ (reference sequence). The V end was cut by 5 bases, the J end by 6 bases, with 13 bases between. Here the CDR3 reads CASSRMIGAEAFF. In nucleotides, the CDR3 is TGTGCCAGCAGCCGAATGATTGGGGCTGAAGCTTTCTTT.

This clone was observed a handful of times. CDR3 DNA: TGTGCCAGCAGTCCGGGACAGGGTATGGTCATTCAGTACTTC. Protein: CASSPGQGMVIQYF. The rearrangement uses TRBV27 and TRBJ2-4, with 9 nucleotides matching TRBD1. This CDR3 is 14 amino acids long. Germline values: CDR1 MNHEY, CDR2 SMNVEV (reference sequence). Trimming at V came to 5 bases and at J to 9 bases, leaving 8 bases not matched to a gene.

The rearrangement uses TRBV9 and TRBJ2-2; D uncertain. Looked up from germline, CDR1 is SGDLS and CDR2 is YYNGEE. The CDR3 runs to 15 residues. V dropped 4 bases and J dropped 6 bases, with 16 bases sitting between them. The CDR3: CASSPDYLYPGELFF. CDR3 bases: TGTGCCAGCAGCCCCGATTATCTCTACCCCGGGGAGCTGTTTTTT.